This TCR beta chain was observed in a study of CXCR3-negative and CXCR3-positive naive CD8 T cells. Study observations and caveats: Memory cells diverged, while naive CXCR3-positive and CXCR3-negative cells had similar TRBV-TRBJ usage. Post-cryopreservation CXCR3 expression was partly diminished, and the bulk of assays employed fresh PBMCs. A higher hydrophobicity marked the TRB CDR3s of CXCR3-positive naive cells versus CXCR3-negative naive cells.

Points on this clonotype: Its specificity is not known.

The authors made the TRB cDNA libraries by 5' RACE using UMI labels. After re-calling the 5' RACE reads, TCRdb lists one entry per CDR3 protein, DNA absent. Recorded for this sample: about 92,000 distinct CDR3 sequences. The CDR3 length is 13 residues. Looked up from germline, CDR1 is SGHRS and CDR2 is YFSETQ. This TCR derives from a human donor in good health. Some clones in this sample may be carry-over from other donors' samples. This chain connects TRBV5-1 to TRBJ2-7; TCRdb outputs TRBD2, but without DNA this stays unchecked. What was sequenced was naive CXCR3+ CD8+ T cells from blood. Stated subset: CD45RO-CCR7+CD27+CD95- naive CD8+ T cells expressing CXCR3 (TNR3+). The CDR3 reads CASSRRGEIEQYF.